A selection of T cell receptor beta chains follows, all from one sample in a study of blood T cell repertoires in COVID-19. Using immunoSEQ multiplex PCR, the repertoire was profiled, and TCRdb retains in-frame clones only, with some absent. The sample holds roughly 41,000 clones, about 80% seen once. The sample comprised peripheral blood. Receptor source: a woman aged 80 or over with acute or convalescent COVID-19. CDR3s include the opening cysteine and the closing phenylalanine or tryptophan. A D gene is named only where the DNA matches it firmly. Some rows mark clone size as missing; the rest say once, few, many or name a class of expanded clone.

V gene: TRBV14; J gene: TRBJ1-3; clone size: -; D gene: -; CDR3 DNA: TGTGCCAGCAGCCAAGAATTGATCGGGTTGAACACCATATATTTT; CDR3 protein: CASSQELIGLNTIYF
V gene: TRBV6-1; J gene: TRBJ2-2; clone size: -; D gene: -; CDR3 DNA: TGTGCCAGCAGTGAAGGCAGAGCGACCGGGGAGCTGTTTTTT; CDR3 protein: CASSEGRATGELFF
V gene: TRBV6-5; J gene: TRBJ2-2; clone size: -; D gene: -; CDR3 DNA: TGTGCCAGCAACCCGGGACTGGCGAACACCGGGGAGCTGTTTTTT; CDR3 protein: CASNPGLANTGELFF
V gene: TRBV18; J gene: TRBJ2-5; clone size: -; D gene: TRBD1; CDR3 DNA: TGTGCCAGCTCATCGACCGGGACAGGGCCGGAGACCCAGTACTTC; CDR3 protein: CASSSTGTGPETQYF
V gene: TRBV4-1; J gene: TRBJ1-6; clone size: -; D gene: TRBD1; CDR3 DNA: TGCGCCAGCAGCCAAGAAGGGACAGGGGTTAATTCACCCCTCCACTTT; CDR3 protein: CASSQEGTGVNSPLHF
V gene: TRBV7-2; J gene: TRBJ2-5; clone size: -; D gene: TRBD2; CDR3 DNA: TGTGCCAGCAGCTCAAGCGGGGGGGCATGGGAGACCCAGTACTTC; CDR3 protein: CASSSSGGAWETQYF
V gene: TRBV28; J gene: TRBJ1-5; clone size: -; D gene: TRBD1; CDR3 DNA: TGTGCCAGCAGTCCCCCGGGACAGTTTTATCAGCCCCAGCATTTT; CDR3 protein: CASSPPGQFYQPQHF
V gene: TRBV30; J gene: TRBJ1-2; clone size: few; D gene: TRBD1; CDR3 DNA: TGTGCCTGGAGTGTTCCGGGACAGGGTAGAGACACCTTC; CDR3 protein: CAWSVPGQGRDTF
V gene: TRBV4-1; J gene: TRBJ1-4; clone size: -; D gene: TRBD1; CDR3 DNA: TGCGCCAGCAGCCAGGAGGTTGGGACAGGCCTTTCATTGCAAAGAGAAAAACTGTTTTTT; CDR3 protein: CASSQEVGTGLSLQREKLFF
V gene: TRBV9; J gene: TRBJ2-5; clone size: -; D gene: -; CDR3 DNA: TGTGCCAGCAGTCCTTTGACGGGGTCTCAAGAGACCCAGTACTTC; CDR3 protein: CASSPLTGSQETQYF
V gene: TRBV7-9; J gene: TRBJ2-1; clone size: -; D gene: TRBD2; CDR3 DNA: TGTGCCAGCAGCCTAGGAGCGGGGGGTGCAAATGAGCAGTTCTTC; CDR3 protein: CASSLGAGGANEQFF
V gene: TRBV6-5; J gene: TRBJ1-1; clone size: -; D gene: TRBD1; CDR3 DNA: TGTGCCAGCAGCCGTCCCGGGACAGGGTACGGTGAAGCTTTCTTT; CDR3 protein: CASSRPGTGYGEAFF
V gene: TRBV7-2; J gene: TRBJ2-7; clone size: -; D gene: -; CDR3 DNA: TGTGCCAGCAGCTTGTTCGGGGAAACCCCCTACGAGCAGTACTTC; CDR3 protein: CASSLFGETPYEQYF
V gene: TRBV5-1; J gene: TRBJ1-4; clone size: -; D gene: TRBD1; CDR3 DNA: TGCGCCAGCAGCTTCCAGGGGGCTGAGGAAAAACTGTTTTTT; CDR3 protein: CASSFQGAEEKLFF